These 8 T cell receptor beta chains came from one sample sequenced in a study of response to subunit inactivated influenza vaccine. TCRdb re-called the RT-PCR reads with MiXCR, one entry per CDR3 protein. The sample holds just under 550,000 distinct CDR3 sequences, roughly 25% seen once. The sample also formed part of further work on T cells expressing NK-cell markers. That study reports: cDNA encoding TCR beta was synthesized via 5'RACE template switching incorporating UMIs.

The sequences come from CD4+ T cells sorted from PBMCs, collected about 11 days after vaccination. These receptors all stem from a man in his fifties or sixties who received an inactivated influenza vaccine.

V gene TRBV10-1 combines with J gene TRBJ2-2; D not certain. The germline V and J ends were trimmed by 0 bases and 3 bases, with 5 bases remaining between them. The CDR3 has 14 residues. CDR1 is WNHNN, CDR2 SYGVQD, per germline (reference sequence). The CDR3 bases are TGCGCCAGCAGTGAGTCTTGGTACACCGGGGAGCTGTTTTTT. Translating it yields CASSESWYTGELFF.

This clonotype was counted a few times. The chain is built from TRBV28 and TRBJ2-1; 10 positions match TRBD2. V shed 5 bases and J 10 bases; nucleotides not matched to a gene: 17. This CDR3 comprises 17 residues. Germline V gene data show CDR1 as MDHEN and CDR2 as SYDVKM. CDR3 sequence reads: CASSVLLAGYFGGEQFF. The DNA for the CDR3 is TGTGCCAGCAGTGTCCTACTAGCGGGGTACTTCGGAGGGGAGCAGTTCTTC. The full variable domain, in which reference TRBV28 and TRBJ2-1 provide the parts outside the CDR3, is DVKVTQSSRYLVKRTGEKVFLECVQDMDHENMFWYRQDPGLGLRLIYFSYDVKMKEKGDIPEGYSVSREKKERFSLILESASTNQTSMYLCASSVLLAGYFGGEQFFGPGTRLTVL.

The rearrangement links TRBV7-2 to TRBJ1-2; TRBD1 aligns across 8 bases. Germline V gene data show CDR1 as SGHTA and CDR2 as FQGNSA. The CDR3 covers 14 residues. J was trimmed by 6 bases and V by 0 bases; bases with no gene match: 3. The CDR3 sequence: CASSLADRGHGYTF. The CDR3 DNA is TGTGCCAGCAGCTTAGCTGACAGGGGCCATGGCTACACCTTC.

This clonotype came up many times. At one end, the junction sequence differs from germline, possibly due to a read error. This chain connects TRBV3-1 to TRBJ2-1, with TRBD2 matching over 7 bases. The CDR3 is made up of 12 amino acids. Germline-derived CDR1 and CDR2 are LGHDT and YNNKEL (reference sequence). DNA for the CDR3: TGCGCCAGCAGCCAGGGCGGGGGTGAGCAGTTCTTC. Its translation is CASSQGGGEQFF.

This clonotype was seen more than once but under ten times. J is TRBJ2-5 and V is TRBV20-1; possible D gene TRBD2, 5 bases. The V end was cut by 3 bases, the J end by 2 bases, with 7 bases between. This CDR3 spans 12 amino acids. The germline CDR1 and CDR2 sequences are DFQATT and SNEGSKA (reference sequence). CDR3: CSASTSQETQYF. For the CDR3, the DNA is TGCAGTGCTAGCACTAGTCAAGAGACCCAGTACTTC.

At least ten counts were recorded for this clonotype. This chain joins TRBV5-1 and TRBJ2-7; 15 bases fit TRBD2. The CDR3 loop spans 15 amino acids. V shed 2 bases, J shed 5 bases, and the junction held 2 bases outside the gene matches. Per germline, CDR1 SGHRS and CDR2 YFSETQ. The CDR3 spells CASSFGLAGGHEQYF. The CDR3 bases are TGCGCCAGCAGCTTCGGACTAGCGGGAGGGCACGAGCAGTACTTC.

This clonotype has ten or more counts. V and J are TRBV6-5 and TRBJ2-3; D is uncertain. The CDR3 runs 12 residues. Trimming removed 9 bases from V and 11 bases from J, with 18 bases in between. The V gene's germline CDR1 is MNHEY and CDR2 SVGAGI. The CDR3: CASSDGGSKQYF. The CDR3 DNA follows: TGTGCCAGTTCCGATGGTGGATCTAAGCAGTATTTT.

This clonotype was seen a few times. The chain uses TRBV6-2 or TRBV6-3 and TRBJ2-5; TRBD2 aligns across 10 bases. This CDR3 has 17 amino acids. Trimming took 4 bases from V and 2 from J; bases not matched to a gene: 10. CDR1 is MNHEY, CDR2 SVGEGT, per germline. CDR3 in amino acids: CASSLGLARRGQETQYF. CDR3 DNA sequence: TGTGCCAGCAGTTTGGGACTAGCGAGGCGGGGGCAAGAGACCCAGTACTTC.